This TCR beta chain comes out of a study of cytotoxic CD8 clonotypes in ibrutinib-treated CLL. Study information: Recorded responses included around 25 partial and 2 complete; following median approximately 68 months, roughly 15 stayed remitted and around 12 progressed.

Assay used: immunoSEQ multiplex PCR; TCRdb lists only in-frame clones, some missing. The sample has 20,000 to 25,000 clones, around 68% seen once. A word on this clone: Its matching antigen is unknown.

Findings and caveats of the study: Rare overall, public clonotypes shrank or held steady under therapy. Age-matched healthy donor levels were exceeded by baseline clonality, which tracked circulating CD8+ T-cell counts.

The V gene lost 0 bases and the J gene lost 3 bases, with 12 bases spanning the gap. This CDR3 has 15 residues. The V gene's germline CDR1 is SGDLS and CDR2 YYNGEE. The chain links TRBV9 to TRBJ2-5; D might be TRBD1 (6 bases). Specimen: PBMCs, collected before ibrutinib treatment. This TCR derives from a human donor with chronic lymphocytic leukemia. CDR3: CASSVAGGQEETQYF. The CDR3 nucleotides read TGTGCCAGCAGCGTAGCTGGGGGACAAGAAGAGACCCAGTACTTC.